The rows below give T cell receptor beta chains drawn from one sample of a study of T cells in Graves' hyperthyroidism and ophthalmopathy. TCRdb called the multiplex PCR reads again in MiXCR, with one record for every CDR3 protein. The sample has about 360,000 distinct CDR3 sequences, 20% to 25% seen once; the top ten hold about 70%. Sequenced input: blood. The receptors were gathered from a man aged 45-60 years with Graves' hyperthyroidism. The CDR3 runs from the conserved cysteine through the conserved F or W. Clone size, where shown, is once, few, many, or a class for clones that have expanded.

cdr3_aa,clone_size,j_call,cdr3_length,v_call
CASSPRLAEQFF,many,TRBJ2-1,12,TRBV18
CSASPDYEQYF,-,TRBJ2-7,11,TRBV20-1
CASSTAGNTGELFF,-,TRBJ2-2,14,TRBV11-2
CASSHQRTSGTRQFF,few,TRBJ2-1,15,TRBV3-1
CATSDLAGEGYEQYF,many,TRBJ2-7,15,TRBV2
CASSYSSGTSGLEQFF,-,TRBJ2-1,16,TRBV6-5
CSARAGLAYEQYF,-,TRBJ2-7,13,TRBV20-1
CASSSDHSAYEQYF,many,TRBJ2-7,14,TRBV7-9
CSARPLKAYEQYF,once,TRBJ2-7,13,TRBV20-1
CSARSPTGPEQYF,few,TRBJ2-7,13,TRBV20-1
CSGGDSNQPQHF,-,TRBJ1-5,12,TRBV29-1
CASSTRHGTSGTHNEQFF,many,TRBJ2-1,18,TRBV11-2
CASSYKRTDTQYF,few,TRBJ2-3,13,TRBV6-1
CASSFAGRVNEQFF,-,TRBJ2-1,14,TRBV6-5
CASSLPTGLNEQFF,-,TRBJ2-1,14,TRBV5-1
CASRKTSGISSYEQYF,-,TRBJ2-7,16,TRBV2
CAIRRDVVANVLTF,-,TRBJ2-6,14,TRBV10-3
CASSITYRARQPQHF,-,TRBJ1-5,15,TRBV19
CASSQTGGGNTIYF,once,TRBJ1-3,14,TRBV9
CASSIGTSGISYEQYF,few,TRBJ2-7,16,TRBV19
CASSLYPGGNTEAFF,-,TRBJ1-1,15,TRBV28
CASRIEWRETGELFF,few,TRBJ2-2,15,TRBV6-1
CASSYLRQAFF,few,TRBJ1-1,11,TRBV6-5
CASSEASLEDTQYF,many,TRBJ2-3,14,TRBV2
CASSPGLAVRETQYF,many,TRBJ2-5,15,TRBV7-9
CASRPTDQETQYF,-,TRBJ2-5,13,TRBV7-6